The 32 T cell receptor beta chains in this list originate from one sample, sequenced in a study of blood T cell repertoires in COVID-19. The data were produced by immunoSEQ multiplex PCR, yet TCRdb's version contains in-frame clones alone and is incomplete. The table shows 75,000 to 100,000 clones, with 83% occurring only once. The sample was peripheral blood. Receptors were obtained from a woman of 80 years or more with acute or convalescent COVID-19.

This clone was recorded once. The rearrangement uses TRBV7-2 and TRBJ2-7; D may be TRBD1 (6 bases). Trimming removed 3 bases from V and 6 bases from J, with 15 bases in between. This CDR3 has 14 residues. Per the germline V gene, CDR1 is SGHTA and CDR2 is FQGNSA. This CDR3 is CASSFSTQGGEQYF. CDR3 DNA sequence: TGTGCCAGCAGCTTTAGTACACAGGGTGGCGAGCAGTACTTC.

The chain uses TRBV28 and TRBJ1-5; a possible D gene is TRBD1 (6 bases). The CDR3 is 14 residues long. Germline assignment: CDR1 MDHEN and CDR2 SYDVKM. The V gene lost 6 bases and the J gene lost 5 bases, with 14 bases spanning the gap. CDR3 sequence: CASSTGTLYQPQHF. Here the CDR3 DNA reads TGTGCCAGCAGCACCGGGACACTCTATCAGCCCCAGCATTTT.

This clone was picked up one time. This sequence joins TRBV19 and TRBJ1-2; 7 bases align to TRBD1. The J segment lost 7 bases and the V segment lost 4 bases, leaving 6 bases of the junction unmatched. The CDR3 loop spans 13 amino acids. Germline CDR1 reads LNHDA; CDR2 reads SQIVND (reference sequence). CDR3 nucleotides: TGTGCCAGTAGTAACGACAGGGATCGTGGCTACACCTTC. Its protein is CASSNDRDRGYTF.

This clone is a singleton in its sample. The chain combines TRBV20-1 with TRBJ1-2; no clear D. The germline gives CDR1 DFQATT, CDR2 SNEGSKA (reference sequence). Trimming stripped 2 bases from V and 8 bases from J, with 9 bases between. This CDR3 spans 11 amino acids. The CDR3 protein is CSARLPGGYTF. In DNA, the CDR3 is TGCAGTGCTAGACTACCCGGGGGCTACACCTTC.

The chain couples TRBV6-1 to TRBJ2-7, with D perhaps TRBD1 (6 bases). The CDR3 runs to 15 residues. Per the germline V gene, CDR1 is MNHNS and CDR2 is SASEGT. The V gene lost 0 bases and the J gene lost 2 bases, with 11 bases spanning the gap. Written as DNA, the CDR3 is TGTGCCAGCAGTGAAGCGGCACAGGGCCCCTACGAGCAGTACTTC. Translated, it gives CASSEAAQGPYEQYF.

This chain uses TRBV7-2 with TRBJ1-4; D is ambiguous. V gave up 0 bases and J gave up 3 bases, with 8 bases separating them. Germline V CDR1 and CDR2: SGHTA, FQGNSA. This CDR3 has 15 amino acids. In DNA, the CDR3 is TGTGCCAGCAGCTTAGCGCGGGCGTCTAATGAAAAACTGTTTTTT. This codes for CASSLARASNEKLFF. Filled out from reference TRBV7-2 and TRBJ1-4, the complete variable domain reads GAGVSQSPSNKVTEKGKDVELRCDPISGHTALYWYRQSLGQGLEFLIYFQGNSAPDKSGLPSDRFSAERTGGSVSTLTIQRTQQEDSAVYLCASSLARASNEKLFFGSGTQLSVL.

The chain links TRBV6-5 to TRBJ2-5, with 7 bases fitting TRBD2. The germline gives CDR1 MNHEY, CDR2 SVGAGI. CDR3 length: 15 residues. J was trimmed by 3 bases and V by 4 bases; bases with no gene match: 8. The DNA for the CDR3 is TGTGCCAGCAGTTCAGATGGGGGGGGAAAAGAGACCCAGTACTTC. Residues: CASSSDGGGKETQYF.

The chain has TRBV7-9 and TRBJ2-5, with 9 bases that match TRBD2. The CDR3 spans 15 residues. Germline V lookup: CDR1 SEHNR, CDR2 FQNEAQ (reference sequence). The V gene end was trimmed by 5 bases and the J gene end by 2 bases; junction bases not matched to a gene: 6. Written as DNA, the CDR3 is TGTGCCAGCAGCCGCAGACTAGCGGATCAAGAGACCCAGTACTTC. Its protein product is CASSRRLADQETQYF.

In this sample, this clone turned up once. CDR3 sequence reads: CASSIGTGGAGTEAFF. The CDR3 nucleotides read TGTGCCAGTAGTATTGGGACAGGGGGCGCAGGCACTGAAGCTTTCTTT. J is TRBJ1-1 and V is TRBV19; 12 bases are a match to TRBD1. CDR1 is LNHDA and CDR2 is SQIVND in the germline V gene (reference sequence). Trimming cost V 3 bases and J 4 bases; bases outside gene matches: 6. The CDR3 loop spans 16 amino acids.

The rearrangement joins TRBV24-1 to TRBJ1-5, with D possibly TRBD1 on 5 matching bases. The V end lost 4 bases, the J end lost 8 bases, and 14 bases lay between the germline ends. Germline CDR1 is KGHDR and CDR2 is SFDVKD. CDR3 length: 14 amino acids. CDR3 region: CATSEANRFEPQHF. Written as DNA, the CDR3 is TGTGCCACCAGTGAAGCTAACAGGTTTGAGCCCCAGCATTTT.

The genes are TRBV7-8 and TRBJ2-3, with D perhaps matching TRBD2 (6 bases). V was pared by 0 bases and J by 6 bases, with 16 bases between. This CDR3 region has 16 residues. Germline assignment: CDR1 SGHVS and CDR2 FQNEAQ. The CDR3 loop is CASSLAPSATSDTQYF. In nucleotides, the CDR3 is TGTGCCAGCAGCTTAGCCCCTAGCGCCACCTCGGATACGCAGTATTTT.

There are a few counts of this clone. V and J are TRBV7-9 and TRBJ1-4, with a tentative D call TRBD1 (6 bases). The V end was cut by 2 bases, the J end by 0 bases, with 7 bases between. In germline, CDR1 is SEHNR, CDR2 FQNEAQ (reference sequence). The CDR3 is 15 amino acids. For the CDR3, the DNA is TGTGCCAGCAGCTTATCAGGGGCAACTAATGAAAAACTGTTTTTT. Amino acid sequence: CASSLSGATNEKLFF. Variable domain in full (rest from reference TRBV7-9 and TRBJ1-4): DTGVSQNPRHKITKRGQNVTFRCDPISEHNRLYWYRQTLGQGPEFLTYFQNEAQLEKSRLLSDRFSAERPKGSFSTLEIQRTEQGDSAMYLCASSLSGATNEKLFFGSGTQLSVL.

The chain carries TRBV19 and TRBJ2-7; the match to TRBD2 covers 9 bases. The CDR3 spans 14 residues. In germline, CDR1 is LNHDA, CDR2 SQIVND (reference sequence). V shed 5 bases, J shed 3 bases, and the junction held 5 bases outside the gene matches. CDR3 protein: CASSVVAGDYEQYF. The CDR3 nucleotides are TGTGCCAGTAGTGTCGTAGCGGGAGACTACGAGCAGTACTTC.

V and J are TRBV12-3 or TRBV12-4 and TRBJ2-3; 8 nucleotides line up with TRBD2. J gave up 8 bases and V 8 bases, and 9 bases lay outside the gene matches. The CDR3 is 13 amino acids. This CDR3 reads CASLQREFGTQYF. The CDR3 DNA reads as TGTGCCAGCTTACAGCGGGAGTTCGGTACGCAGTATTTT.

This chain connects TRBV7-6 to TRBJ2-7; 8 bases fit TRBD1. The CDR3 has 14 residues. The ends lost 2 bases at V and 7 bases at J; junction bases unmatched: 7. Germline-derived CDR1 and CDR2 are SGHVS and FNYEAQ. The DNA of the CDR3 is TGTGCCAGCAGCTTAACCCAGGGGGCAGGGGAGCAGTACTTC. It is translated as CASSLTQGAGEQYF.

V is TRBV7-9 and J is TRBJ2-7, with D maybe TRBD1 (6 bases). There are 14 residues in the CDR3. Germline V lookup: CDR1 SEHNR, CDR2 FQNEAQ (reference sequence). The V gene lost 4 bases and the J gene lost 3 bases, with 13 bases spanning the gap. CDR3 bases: TGTGCCAGCAGCTCCAGCGACAGGATCTACGAGCAGTACTTC. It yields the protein CASSSSDRIYEQYF.

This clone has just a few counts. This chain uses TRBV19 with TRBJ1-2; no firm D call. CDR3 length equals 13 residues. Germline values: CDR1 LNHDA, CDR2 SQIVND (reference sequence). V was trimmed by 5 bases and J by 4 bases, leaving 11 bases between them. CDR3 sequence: CASSFQVSYGYTF. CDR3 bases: TGTGCCAGTAGTTTCCAGGTTTCCTATGGCTACACCTTC.

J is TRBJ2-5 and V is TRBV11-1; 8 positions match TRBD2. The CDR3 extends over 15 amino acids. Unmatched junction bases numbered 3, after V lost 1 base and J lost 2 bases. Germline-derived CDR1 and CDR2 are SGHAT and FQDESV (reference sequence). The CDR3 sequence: CASSLGGRPQETQYF. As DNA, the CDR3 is TGTGCCAGCAGCTTAGGCGGGAGGCCTCAAGAGACCCAGTACTTC. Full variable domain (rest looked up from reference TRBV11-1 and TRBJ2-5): EAEVAQSPRYKITEKSQAVAFWCDPISGHATLYWYRQILGQGPELLVQFQDESVVDDSQLPKDRFSAERLKGVDSTLKIQPAELGDSAMYLCASSLGGRPQETQYFGPGTRLLVL.

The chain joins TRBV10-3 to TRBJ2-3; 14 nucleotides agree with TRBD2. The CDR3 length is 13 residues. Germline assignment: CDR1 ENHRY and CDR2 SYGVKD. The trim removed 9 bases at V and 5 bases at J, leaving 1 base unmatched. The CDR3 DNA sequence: TGTGCCATTGGACTAGCGGGAGGAGATACGCAGTATTTT. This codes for CAIGLAGGDTQYF.

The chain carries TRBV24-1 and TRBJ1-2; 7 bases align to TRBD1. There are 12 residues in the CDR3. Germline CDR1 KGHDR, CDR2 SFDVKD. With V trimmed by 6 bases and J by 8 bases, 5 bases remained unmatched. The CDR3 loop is CATSQGDGGYTF. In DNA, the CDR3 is TGTGCCACCAGTCAGGGGGATGGGGGCTACACCTTC.

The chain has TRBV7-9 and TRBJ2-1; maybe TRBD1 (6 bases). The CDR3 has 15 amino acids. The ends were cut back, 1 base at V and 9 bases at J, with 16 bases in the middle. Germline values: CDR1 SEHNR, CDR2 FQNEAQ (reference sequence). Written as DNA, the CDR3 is TGTGCCAGCAGCTTAGGGTACAGGGTAAAAGGTGAGCAGTTCTTC. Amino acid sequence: CASSLGYRVKGEQFF.

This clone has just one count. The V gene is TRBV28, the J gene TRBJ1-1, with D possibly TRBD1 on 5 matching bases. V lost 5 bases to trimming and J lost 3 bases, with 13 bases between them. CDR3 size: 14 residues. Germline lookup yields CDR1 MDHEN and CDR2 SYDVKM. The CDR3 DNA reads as TGTGCCAGCAGTGGAGTGCAGGGTGACACTGAAGCTTTCTTT. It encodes CASSGVQGDTEAFF.

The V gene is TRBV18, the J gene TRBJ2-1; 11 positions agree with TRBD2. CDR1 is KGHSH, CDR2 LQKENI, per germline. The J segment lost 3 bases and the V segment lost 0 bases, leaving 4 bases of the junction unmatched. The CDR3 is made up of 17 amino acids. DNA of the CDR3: TGTGCCAGCTCACCACCGGGGACTAGCGGAATCTACAATGAGCAGTTCTTC. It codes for CASSPPGTSGIYNEQFF.

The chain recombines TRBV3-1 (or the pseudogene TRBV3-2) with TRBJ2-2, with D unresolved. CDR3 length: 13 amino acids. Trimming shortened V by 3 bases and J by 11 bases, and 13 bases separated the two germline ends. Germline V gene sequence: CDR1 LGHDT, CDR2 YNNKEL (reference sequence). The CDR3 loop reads CASSQGDVSELFF. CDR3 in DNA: TGTGCCAGCAGCCAGGGCGACGTGTCCGAGCTGTTTTTT.

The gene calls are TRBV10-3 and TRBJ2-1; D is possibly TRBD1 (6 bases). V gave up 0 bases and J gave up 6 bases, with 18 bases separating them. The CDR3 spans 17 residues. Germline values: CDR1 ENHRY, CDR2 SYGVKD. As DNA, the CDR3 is TGTGCCATCAGTGAGTCAAGGGGGTCCCAAGTCACCAATGAGCAGTTCTTC. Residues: CAISESRGSQVTNEQFF.

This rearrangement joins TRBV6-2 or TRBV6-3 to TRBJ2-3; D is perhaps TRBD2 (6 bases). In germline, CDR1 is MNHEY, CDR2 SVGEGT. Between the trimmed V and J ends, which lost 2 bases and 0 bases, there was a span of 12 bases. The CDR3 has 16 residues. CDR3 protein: CASSYGRRPSTDTQYF. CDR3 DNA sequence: TGTGCCAGCAGTTACGGGAGGAGACCGAGCACAGATACGCAGTATTTT.

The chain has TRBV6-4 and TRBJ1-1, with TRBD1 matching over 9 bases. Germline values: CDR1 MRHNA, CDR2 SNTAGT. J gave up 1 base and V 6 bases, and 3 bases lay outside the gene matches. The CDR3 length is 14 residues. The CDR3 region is CASSEGQGNTEAFF. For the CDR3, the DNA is TGTGCCAGCAGCGAGGGACAGGGGAACACTGAAGCTTTCTTT.

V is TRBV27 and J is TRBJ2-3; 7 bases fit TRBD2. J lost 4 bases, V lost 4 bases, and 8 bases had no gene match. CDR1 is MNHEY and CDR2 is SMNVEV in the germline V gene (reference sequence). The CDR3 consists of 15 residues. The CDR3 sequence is CASSWGGSGSDTQYF. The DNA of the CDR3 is TGTGCCAGCAGTTGGGGCGGGAGCGGTTCAGATACGCAGTATTTT.

Here the CDR3 reads CASSLRTSGSTDTQYF. CDR3 DNA sequence: TGCGCCAGCAGCCTCCGTACTAGCGGGAGCACAGATACGCAGTATTTT. This sequence joins TRBV5-1 and TRBJ2-3; the match to TRBD2 covers 9 bases. The CDR3 has 16 residues. The V gene end was trimmed by 4 bases and the J gene end by 0 bases; junction bases not matched to a gene: 6. In germline, CDR1 is SGHRS, CDR2 YFSETQ.

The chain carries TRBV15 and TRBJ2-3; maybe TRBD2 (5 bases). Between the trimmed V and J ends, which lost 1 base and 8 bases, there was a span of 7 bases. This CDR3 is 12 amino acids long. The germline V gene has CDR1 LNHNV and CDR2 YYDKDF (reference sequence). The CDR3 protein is CATSRAGGTQYF. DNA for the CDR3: TGTGCCACCAGCAGAGCCGGAGGTACGCAGTATTTT.

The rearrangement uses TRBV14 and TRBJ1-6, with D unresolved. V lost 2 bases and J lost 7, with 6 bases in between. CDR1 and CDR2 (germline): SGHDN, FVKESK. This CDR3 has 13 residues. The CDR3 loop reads CASSQIGNSPLHF. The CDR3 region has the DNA TGTGCCAGCAGCCAAATCGGGAATTCACCCCTCCACTTT. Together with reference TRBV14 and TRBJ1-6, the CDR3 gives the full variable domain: EAGVTQFPSHSVIEKGQTVTLRCDPISGHDNLYWYRRVMGKEIKFLLHFVKESKQDESGMPNNRFLAERTGGTYSTLKVQPAELEDSGVYFCASSQIGNSPLHFGNGTRLTVT.

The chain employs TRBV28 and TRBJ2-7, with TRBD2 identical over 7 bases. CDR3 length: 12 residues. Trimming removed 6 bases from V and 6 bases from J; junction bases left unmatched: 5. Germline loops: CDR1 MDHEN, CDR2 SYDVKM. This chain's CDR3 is CASRSSGSEQYF. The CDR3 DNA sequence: TGTGCCAGCAGGTCTAGCGGCTCCGAGCAGTACTTC.